These 8 T cell receptor beta chains were sequenced from one sample in a study of cytomegalovirus exposure and HLA in healthy donors. The PCR employed 60 Vbeta primers together with 13 Jbeta primers. Measured with immunoSEQ multiplex PCR; TCRdb has only the in-frame clones, and not every one. The sample includes 100,000 to 150,000 clones, 73% of them seen just once. Sequencing used PBMCs. The receptors stem from a woman aged 40 to 50 in good health and CMV-seropositive.

The table lists this clone with a count of one. This chain links TRBV18 with TRBJ1-5; D not resolved. Per germline, CDR1 KGHSH and CDR2 LQKENI. The CDR3 loop spans 13 amino acids. V gave up 3 bases and J gave up 9 bases, with 12 bases separating them. CDR3 DNA: TGTGCCAGCTCACCGCGGGGTGCCGGGCCCCAGCATTTT. This encodes CASSPRGAGPQHF.

This clone was found a few times. The V call is TRBV7-2, the J call TRBJ2-1; 12 positions agree with TRBD2. This CDR3 spans 15 amino acids. The V gene end was trimmed by 5 bases and the J gene end by 10 bases; junction bases not matched to a gene: 9. Per the germline V gene, CDR1 is SGHTA and CDR2 is FQGNSA. CDR3 nucleotide sequence: TGTGCCAGCAGCCGTGGAGGACTAGCGGGGACCGAGCAGTTCTTC. It codes for CASSRGGLAGTEQFF. The full variable domain, in which reference TRBV7-2 and TRBJ2-1 provide the parts outside the CDR3, is GAGVSQSPSNKVTEKGKDVELRCDPISGHTALYWYRQSLGQGLEFLIYFQGNSAPDKSGLPSDRFSAERTGGSVSTLTIQRTQQEDSAVYLCASSRGGLAGTEQFFGPGTRLTVL.

There are a few counts of this clone. The chain recombines TRBV4-3 with TRBJ1-1; TRBD1 might be the D (5 bases). CDR3 length: 16 amino acids. V was trimmed by 2 bases and J by 3 bases, leaving 16 bases between them. Per germline, CDR1 LGHNA and CDR2 YSLEER. CDR3 DNA sequence: TGCGCCAGCAGCCAACTCGCAGCGGCGGGGGACACTGAAGCTTTCTTT. This gives the protein CASSQLAAAGDTEAFF.

The V gene is TRBV7-2, the J gene TRBJ2-7; tentative D call: TRBD1 (6 bases). The V gene lost 3 bases and the J gene lost 0 bases, with 12 bases spanning the gap. Germline V gives CDR1 SGHTA, CDR2 FQGNSA. The CDR3 is 15 amino acids. CDR3 region: CASSLRQDLSYEQYF. CDR3 in DNA: TGTGCCAGCAGCTTGCGACAGGACCTCTCCTACGAGCAGTACTTC.

This rearrangement joins TRBV15 to TRBJ2-4; 7 nucleotides agree with TRBD1. V shed 0 bases and J 1 base; nucleotides not matched to a gene: 6. This CDR3 contains 17 residues. Per germline, CDR1 LNHNV and CDR2 YYDKDF (reference sequence). CDR3 amino acids: CATSRETGRLAKNIQYF. Here the CDR3 DNA reads TGTGCCACCAGCAGAGAGACAGGGCGTTTGGCCAAAAACATTCAGTACTTC. Full variable domain (rest looked up from reference TRBV15 and TRBJ2-4): DAMVIQNPRYQVTQFGKPVTLSCSQTLNHNVMYWYQQKSSQAPKLLFHYYDKDFNNEADTPDNFQSRRPNTSFCFLDIRSPGLGDTAMYLCATSRETGRLAKNIQYFGAGTRLSVL.

The rearrangement joins TRBV7-2 to TRBJ1-5; no definite D call. The CDR3 runs 15 residues. Germline CDR1 SGHTA, CDR2 FQGNSA. Trimming left V 1 base short and J 3 bases short, with 10 bases between. CDR3 coding DNA: TGTGCCAGCAGCTTAGTCGACAAGCTCAATCAGCCCCAGCATTTT. Amino acid sequence: CASSLVDKLNQPQHF.

The rearrangement links TRBV11-1 to TRBJ1-2; maybe TRBD1 (6 bases). Germline CDR1 and CDR2: SGHAT and FQDESV (reference sequence). Deletions cut 5 bases from V and 4 bases from J, with 11 bases between. The CDR3 consists of 13 residues. CDR3 bases: TGTGCCAGCAGCACAGGGTTAGGCTATGGCTACACCTTC. Amino acids: CASSTGLGYGYTF.

The chain links TRBV29-1 to TRBJ1-1; a weak D match, TRBD1 (5 bases). CDR1 SQVTM and CDR2 ANQGSEA come from the germline V gene. The CDR3 is 14 residues long. V lost 3 bases, J lost 0 bases, and 11 bases lay in between. CDR3 nucleotides: TGCAGCGTTGACCCCGACAGATTGAACACTGAAGCTTTCTTT. Protein sequence: CSVDPDRLNTEAFF.